A selection of T cell receptor beta chains follows, all from one sample in a study of blood T cell repertoires in COVID-19. Assay used: immunoSEQ multiplex PCR; TCRdb lists only in-frame clones, some missing. Here the sample spans about 94,000 clones, around 87% being singletons. The specimen was peripheral blood. These TCRs come from a human donor with acute or convalescent COVID-19. The donor label of this sample is uncertain. Each CDR3 is given with its conserved first and last residue. The order of the fields is V gene, D gene, J gene, clone size, CDR3 DNA, CDR3 protein. The D gene is left open where the match is weak. Expanded clones get a size class; other rows say once, few or many, or leave the size out.

TRBV28	-	TRBJ2-2	-	TGTGCCAGCAGTTTATTTCAGGGCAGGGTGGTCACCGGGGAGCTGTTTTTT	CASSLFQGRVVTGELFF
TRBV5-1	-	TRBJ2-5	once	TGCGCCAGCAGCTTGGCGGGGGGCGCAGAGGAGACCCAGTACTTC	CASSLAGGAEETQYF
TRBV7-3	-	TRBJ2-1	-	TGTGCCAGCAGCTTGAGACAGTCGGTTTACAATGAGCAGTTCTTC	CASSLRQSVYNEQFF
TRBV28	TRBD2	TRBJ2-5	-	TGTGCCAGCGCGCGGGGGAACGAAGAGACCCAGTACTTC	CASARGNEETQYF
TRBV5-6	TRBD2	TRBJ2-3	-	TGTGCCAGCAGCTTGCTGCGCCTAGCGGGGGGTTCAGATACGCAGTATTTT	CASSLLRLAGGSDTQYF
TRBV10-3	-	TRBJ1-2	-	TGTGCCATCAGTGTAGGACTTCTAGACTATGGCTACACCTTC	CAISVGLLDYGYTF
TRBV5-4	-	TRBJ2-1	-	TGTGCCAGCAGCCCCCTCGGAGGAAACTCCTACAATGAGCAGTTCTTC	CASSPLGGNSYNEQFF
TRBV9	TRBD1	TRBJ1-6	-	TGTGCCAGCAGCCCGGGACAGTCTTTTTCACCCCTCCACTTT	CASSPGQSFSPLHF
TRBV6-2/TRBV6-3	TRBD2	TRBJ2-5	-	TGTGCCAGCAGCCCAGCGGGGGGACCCCAAGAGACCCAGTACTTC	CASSPAGGPQETQYF
TRBV9	TRBD1	TRBJ1-4	-	TGTGCCAGCAGCGTAGGGCCGACAGGGGGAAATGAAAAACTGTTTTTT	CASSVGPTGGNEKLFF
TRBV28	TRBD1	TRBJ2-2	-	TGTGCCAGCAGTTCTGCGGGACAGGGCCGTGCGAACACCGGGGAGCTGTTTTTT	CASSSAGQGRANTGELFF
TRBV27	-	TRBJ1-1	-	TGTGCCAGCAGTTTAAGACCAGGGGTGAACACTGAAGCTTTCTTT	CASSLRPGVNTEAFF
TRBV29-1	-	TRBJ2-2	once	TGCAGCCCCCCCGAGGGCAGTAACACCGGGGAGCTGTTTTTT	CSPPEGSNTGELFF
TRBV29-1	TRBD1	TRBJ2-7	-	TGCAGCGTCACCGGACAGGGTAACGAGCAGTACTTC	CSVTGQGNEQYF
TRBV15	-	TRBJ2-7	-	TGTGCCACCAGCAGGACAGGGACTTTAGCCTACGAGCAGTACTTC	CATSRTGTLAYEQYF
TRBV2	-	TRBJ2-5	once	TGTGCCAGCACCCTACAAGAGACCCAGTACTTC	CASTLQETQYF
TRBV27	TRBD1	TRBJ2-4	once	TGTGCCAGCAGTTTAGGGACAGGGTTCTCGGAAAACATTCAGTACTTC	CASSLGTGFSENIQYF
TRBV25-1	-	TRBJ1-6	once	TGTGCCAGCAGCTACCCAGGAAATTCACCCCTCCACTTT	CASSYPGNSPLHF
TRBV7-9	TRBD1	TRBJ2-7	-	TGTGCCAGCAGCTTAAGTGGACAGGGAACCTACGAGCAGTACTTC	CASSLSGQGTYEQYF
TRBV6-5	-	TRBJ1-2	-	TGTGCCAGCAGTTTAGGGGAGGGTGCCTATGGCTACACCTTC	CASSLGEGAYGYTF